These 24 T cell receptor beta chains share one sample of origin, sequenced in a study of graft-versus-host responses after intestinal transplantation. Clones were sequenced by immunoSEQ multiplex PCR, and TCRdb holds only the in-frame ones, with some missing. The sample holds tens of thousands of clones, roughly 91% seen once. These receptors' targets are unknown. This specimen was unstimulated CD8+ T cells sorted from spleen or lymph node cells, taken before intestinal transplant. The receptors come from a human donor who received an intestinal transplant.

This chain links TRBV10-3 with TRBJ1-3; D is perhaps TRBD1 (5 bases). With 4 bases removed from V and 2 bases from J, the gap between germline ends came to 6 bases. The CDR3 contains 13 residues. Germline CDR1 and CDR2: ENHRY and SYGVKD. The CDR3 loop is CAISGRAGNTIYF. CDR3 sequence (DNA): TGTGCCATCAGTGGCAGGGCTGGAAACACCATATATTTT.

The rearrangement uses TRBV7-9 and TRBJ1-1; a weak D match, TRBD1 (6 bases). This CDR3 contains 13 residues. Trimming left V 3 bases short and J 5 bases short, with 10 bases between. In germline, CDR1 is SEHNR, CDR2 FQNEAQ (reference sequence). The CDR3 sequence: CASSLGAGTEAFF. CDR3 DNA: TGTGCCAGCAGCTTGGGGGCTGGAACTGAAGCTTTCTTT.

The chain is built from TRBV15 and TRBJ1-2; tentatively, D is TRBD1 (6 bases). V lost 1 base to trimming and J lost 2 bases, with 20 bases between them. The CDR3 has 18 amino acids. Germline V CDR1 and CDR2: LNHNV, YYDKDF (reference sequence). CDR3 residues: CATSRGDPGTHRNYGYTF. DNA of the CDR3: TGTGCCACCAGCAGAGGCGACCCCGGGACACATAGGAACTATGGCTACACCTTC.

This chain joins TRBV10-1 and TRBJ2-1; 8 positions match TRBD1. V shed 0 bases and J 8 bases; nucleotides not matched to a gene: 9. The germline V gene encodes CDR1 WNHNN and CDR2 SYGVQD (reference sequence). The length of the CDR3 is 16 residues. The DNA of the CDR3 is TGCGCCAGCAGTGAGTCCGTTAGGACAGGGCGGGATGAGCAGTTCTTC. Translating it yields CASSESVRTGRDEQFF.

This rearrangement joins TRBV7-9 to TRBJ2-5; 13 bases align to TRBD2. Trimming cost V 2 bases and J 3 bases; bases outside gene matches: 6. From germline, CDR1 is SEHNR and CDR2 FQNEAQ (reference sequence). The CDR3 is made up of 17 amino acids. The CDR3 DNA reads as TGTGCCAGCAGCTTATTCGTCACTAGCGGGAGGGAAGAGACCCAGTACTTC. Amino acids: CASSLFVTSGREETQYF.

V gene TRBV4-1 combines with J gene TRBJ2-1; D call uncertain. The V and J ends lost 2 bases and 8 bases respectively, with 10 bases between them. From germline, CDR1 is MGHRA and CDR2 YSYEKL. CDR3 size: 13 residues. The CDR3 DNA sequence: TGCGCCAGCAGCCAACCGGGTAGCCATGAGCAGTTCTTC. Its translation is CASSQPGSHEQFF.

Notes on this clone: Different DNA sequences within this sample yield the same CDR3. The chain recombines TRBV29-1 with TRBJ2-1; D uncertain. The CDR3 has 13 residues. Germline loops: CDR1 SQVTM, CDR2 ANQGSEA. With 5 bases removed from V and 3 bases from J, the gap between germline ends came to 11 bases. For the CDR3, the DNA is TGCAGCGTTCTGGCAGTCCTCTACAATGAGCAGTTCTTC. Its translation is CSVLAVLYNEQFF.

The chain has TRBV28 and TRBJ1-3; D is undetermined. The V and J ends lost 2 bases and 0 bases respectively, with 17 bases between them. The germline V gene has CDR1 MDHEN and CDR2 SYDVKM. The CDR3 has 18 residues. The CDR3: CASSLDGRGVSSGNTIYF. The CDR3, as DNA: TGTGCCAGCAGTTTAGATGGTCGCGGTGTCAGCTCTGGAAACACCATATATTTT.

The chain employs TRBV5-4 and TRBJ1-2, with 11 bases fitting TRBD1. This CDR3 is 14 amino acids long. The germline V gene encodes CDR1 SGHNT and CDR2 YYREEE (reference sequence). Trimming took 3 bases from V and 12 from J; bases not matched to a gene: 10. The CDR3 sequence: CASSWDGQGAGNTF. CDR3 nucleotides: TGTGCCAGCAGCTGGGATGGACAGGGGGCGGGAAACACCTTC.

This clone was seen once. The V call is TRBV13, the J call TRBJ2-5, with D possibly TRBD2 on 5 matching bases. CDR3 length: 13 amino acids. V was trimmed by 5 bases and J by 2 bases, leaving 9 bases between them. CDR1 is PRHDT, CDR2 FYEKMQ, per germline (reference sequence). This CDR3 reads CASSLGVQETQYF. Here the CDR3 DNA reads TGTGCCAGCAGCCTCGGGGTTCAAGAGACCCAGTACTTC. Supplemented by reference TRBV13 and TRBJ2-5, the full variable domain reads AAGVIQSPRHLIKEKRETATLKCYPIPRHDTVYWYQQGPGQDPQFLISFYEKMQSDKGSIPDRFSAQQFSDYHSELNMSSLELGDSALYFCASSLGVQETQYFGPGTRLLVL.

The chain couples TRBV18 to TRBJ1-2; D is unclear. Looked up from germline, CDR1 is KGHSH and CDR2 is LQKENI. Trimming shortened V by 2 bases and J by 3 bases, and 13 bases separated the two germline ends. This CDR3 comprises 15 residues. The CDR3 is CASSPWGARDYGYTF. The DNA for the CDR3 is TGTGCCAGCTCACCATGGGGTGCGCGGGACTATGGCTACACCTTC.

The chain couples TRBV4-1 to TRBJ2-7, with 7 bases aligning to TRBD2. V shed 6 bases and J 3 bases; nucleotides not matched to a gene: 11. The germline CDR1 and CDR2 sequences are MGHRA and YSYEKL. CDR3 length: 15 residues. The chain's CDR3 is CASSPRGEGNYEQYF. CDR3 coding DNA: TGCGCCAGCAGTCCCCGGGGGGAGGGGAACTACGAGCAGTACTTC.

The V and J genes are TRBV20-1 and TRBJ2-6; D ambiguous. With 6 bases removed from V and 5 bases from J, the gap between germline ends came to 5 bases. Germline CDR1 reads DFQATT; CDR2 reads SNEGSKA (reference sequence). There are 11 residues in the CDR3. In DNA form, the CDR3 reads TGCAGTGCCCCCAGGGCCAACGTCCTGACTTTC. Protein product: CSAPRANVLTF.

A single count supports this clone. This chain joins TRBV19 and TRBJ1-1; D is uncertain. This CDR3 is built from 15 residues. V was shortened by 1 base and J by 3 bases, with 12 bases between the two germline ends. CDR1 is LNHDA and CDR2 is SQIVND in the germline V gene (reference sequence). CDR3: CASSIGEGHDTEAFF. The CDR3 region has the DNA TGTGCCAGTAGTATAGGGGAGGGCCACGACACTGAAGCTTTCTTT.

This clone occurred once. Here the CDR3 DNA reads TGTGCCAGCGTTCATGGGGGGTGGAATGAAAAACTGTTTTTT. Translated: CASVHGGWNEKLFF. V and J are TRBV6-6 and TRBJ1-4, with D possibly TRBD1 on 5 matching bases. V gave up 8 bases and J gave up 5 bases, with 15 bases separating them. CDR3 length: 14 amino acids. The V gene's germline CDR1 is MNHNY and CDR2 SVGAGI (reference sequence).

The rearrangement uses TRBV6-5 and TRBJ2-7, with D possibly TRBD2 on 6 matching bases. Germline CDR1 reads MNHEY; CDR2 reads SVGAGI. Trimming left V 3 bases short and J 4 bases short, with 13 bases between. The CDR3 runs 14 residues. CDR3 sequence (DNA): TGTGCCAGCAGTTATTTTGGCGGGGATTACGAGCAGTACTTC. This gives the protein CASSYFGGDYEQYF.

Details on this clone: Other DNA sequences of this sample code for an identical CDR3. V is TRBV5-1 and J is TRBJ1-1; TRBD1 is a possible D gene (5 bases). Germline V gives CDR1 SGHRS, CDR2 YFSETQ. CDR3 length: 13 residues. The ends were cut back, 0 bases at V and 4 bases at J, with 7 bases in the middle. CDR3 in amino acids: CASSLGGGTEAFF. DNA of the CDR3: TGCGCCAGCAGCTTGGGCGGGGGCACTGAAGCTTTCTTT.

The rearrangement joins TRBV6-1 to TRBJ1-5; D remains ambiguous. Germline CDR1 is MNHNS and CDR2 is SASEGT. V was trimmed by 7 bases and J by 5 bases, leaving 18 bases between them. The CDR3 totals 15 residues. The CDR3 here is CASIAVPGSHQPQHF. The CDR3 bases are TGTGCCAGCATTGCGGTCCCCGGTTCACATCAGCCCCAGCATTTT.

The rearrangement uses TRBV5-6 and TRBJ1-1; a weak D match, TRBD1 (5 bases). Germline V lookup: CDR1 SGHDT, CDR2 YYEEEE. V was clipped by 0 bases and J by 1 base, with 7 bases between them. CDR3 length equals 14 residues. As DNA, the CDR3 is TGTGCCAGCAGCTTGGGGACATCGAACACTGAAGCTTTCTTT. This codes for CASSLGTSNTEAFF.

V and J are TRBV15 and TRBJ2-5, with D maybe TRBD2 (5 bases). CDR1 is LNHNV and CDR2 is YYDKDF in the germline V gene (reference sequence). The CDR3 is made up of 15 amino acids. The V end lost 4 bases, the J end lost 1 base, and 13 bases lay between the germline ends. CDR3 protein: CATSIGGLFQETQYF. CDR3 bases: TGTGCCACCAGCATAGGCGGGCTATTCCAAGAGACCCAGTACTTC.

The chain employs TRBV5-4 and TRBJ2-5; 11 bases map to TRBD2. The J call is doubtful: the DNA matches TRBJ2-7 better. The germline V gene encodes CDR1 SGHNT and CDR2 YYREEE (reference sequence). The CDR3 contains 14 residues. CDR3 protein: CASSLTSGSYEQYF. CDR3 nucleotides: TGTGCCAGCAGCTTGACTAGCGGGAGTTACGAGCAGTACTTC.

The rearrangement uses TRBV6-1 and TRBJ1-2, with 9 bases matching TRBD1. CDR3 length: 17 amino acids. V lost 0 bases and J lost 6; bases outside the gene matches: 11. The germline V gene has CDR1 MNHNS and CDR2 SASEGT. CDR3 region: CASSEAVWDRDFHGYTF. The CDR3 bases are TGTGCCAGCAGTGAAGCCGTATGGGACAGGGATTTCCATGGCTACACCTTC.

This clone was counted a single time. The chain links TRBV30 to TRBJ2-5; D gene uncertain. Germline loops: CDR1 GTSNPN, CDR2 SVGIG (reference sequence). There are 15 residues in the CDR3. V was clipped by 2 bases and J by 2 bases, with 15 bases between them. The CDR3 region has the DNA TGTGCCTGGAGTCATAATACCTGGGCTCAAGAGACCCAGTACTTC. Its protein is CAWSHNTWAQETQYF. The entire variable domain, with the rest obtained from reference TRBV30 and TRBJ2-5, is as follows: SQTIHQWPATLVQPVGSPLSLECTVEGTSNPNLYWYRQAAGRGLQLLFYSVGIGQISSEVPQNLSASRPQDRQFILSSKKLLLSDSGFYLCAWSHNTWAQETQYFGPGTRLLVL.

The chain is built from TRBV4-3 and TRBJ1-5; D remains ambiguous. V lost 4 bases and J lost 3, with 4 bases in between. Germline V gene sequence: CDR1 LGHNA, CDR2 YSLEER. The CDR3 runs to 12 residues. This CDR3 reads CASSPSNQPQHF. In nucleotides, the CDR3 is TGCGCCAGCAGCCCTTCCAATCAGCCCCAGCATTTT.